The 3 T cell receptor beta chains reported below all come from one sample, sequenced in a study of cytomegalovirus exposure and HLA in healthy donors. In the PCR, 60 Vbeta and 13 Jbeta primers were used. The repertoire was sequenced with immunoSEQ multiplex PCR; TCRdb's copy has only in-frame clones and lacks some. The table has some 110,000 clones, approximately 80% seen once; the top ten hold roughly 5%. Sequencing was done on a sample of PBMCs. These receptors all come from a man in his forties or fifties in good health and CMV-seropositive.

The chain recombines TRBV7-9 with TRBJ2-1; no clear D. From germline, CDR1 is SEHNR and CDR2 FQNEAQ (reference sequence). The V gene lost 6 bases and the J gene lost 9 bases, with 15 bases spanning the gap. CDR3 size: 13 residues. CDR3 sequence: CASSHPMQVEQFF. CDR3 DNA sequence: TGTGCCAGCAGTCATCCCATGCAGGTTGAGCAGTTCTTC.

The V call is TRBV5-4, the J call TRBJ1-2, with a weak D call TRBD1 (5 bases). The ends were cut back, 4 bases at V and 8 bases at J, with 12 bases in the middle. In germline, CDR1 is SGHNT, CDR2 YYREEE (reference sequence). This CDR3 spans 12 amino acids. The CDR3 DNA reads TGTGCCAGCAGCCTCCAGGGAAAAGGCTACACCTTC. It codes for CASSLQGKGYTF. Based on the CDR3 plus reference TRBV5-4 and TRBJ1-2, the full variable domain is ETGVTQSPTHLIKTRGQQVTLRCSSQSGHNTVSWYQQALGQGPQFIFQYYREEENGRGNFPPRFSGLQFPNYSSELNVNALELDDSALYLCASSLQGKGYTFGSGTRLTVV.

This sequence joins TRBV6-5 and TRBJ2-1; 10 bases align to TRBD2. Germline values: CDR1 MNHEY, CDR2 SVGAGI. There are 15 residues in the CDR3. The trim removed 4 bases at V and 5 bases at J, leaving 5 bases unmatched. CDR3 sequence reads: CASSFSGRYDNEQFF. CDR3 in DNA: TGTGCCAGCAGTTTTAGCGGGAGGTACGACAATGAGCAGTTCTTC.